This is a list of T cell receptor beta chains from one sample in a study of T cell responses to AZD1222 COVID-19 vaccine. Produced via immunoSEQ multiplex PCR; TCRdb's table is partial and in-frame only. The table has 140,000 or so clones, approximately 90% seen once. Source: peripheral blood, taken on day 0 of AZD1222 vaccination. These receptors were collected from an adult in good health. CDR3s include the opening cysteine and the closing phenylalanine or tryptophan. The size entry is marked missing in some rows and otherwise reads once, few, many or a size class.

cdr3_aa: CASSLKQGNTEAFF; cdr3_length: 14; v_call: TRBV11-2; clone_size: .; j_call: TRBJ1-1
cdr3_aa: CASSTPPKPSYNEQFF; cdr3_length: 16; v_call: TRBV7-2; clone_size: few; j_call: TRBJ2-1
cdr3_aa: CASSLGGHEQFF; cdr3_length: 12; v_call: TRBV5-1; clone_size: once; j_call: TRBJ2-1
cdr3_aa: CASSEGGSATNEKLFF; cdr3_length: 16; v_call: TRBV9; clone_size: .; j_call: TRBJ1-4
cdr3_aa: CASSYSAQETQYF; cdr3_length: 13; v_call: TRBV7-2; clone_size: once; j_call: TRBJ2-5
cdr3_aa: CASSFHDPAGTYGYTF; cdr3_length: 16; v_call: TRBV27; clone_size: .; j_call: TRBJ1-2
cdr3_aa: CASSPGTGPSYNSPLHF; cdr3_length: 17; v_call: TRBV5-1; clone_size: .; j_call: TRBJ1-6
cdr3_aa: CASSRPEMGASGELFF; cdr3_length: 16; v_call: TRBV5-1; clone_size: .; j_call: TRBJ2-2
cdr3_aa: CASSPEAGNTIYF; cdr3_length: 13; v_call: TRBV12-3/TRBV12-4; clone_size: .; j_call: TRBJ1-3
cdr3_aa: CASSPPPLSSGNTIYF; cdr3_length: 16; v_call: TRBV18; clone_size: few; j_call: TRBJ1-3
cdr3_aa: CATSSGNTIYF; cdr3_length: 11; v_call: TRBV6-5; clone_size: .; j_call: TRBJ1-3
cdr3_aa: CASSLWGDTDTQYF; cdr3_length: 14; v_call: TRBV11-3; clone_size: .; j_call: TRBJ2-3
cdr3_aa: CASSQAGVGSYNEQFF; cdr3_length: 16; v_call: TRBV4-2; clone_size: .; j_call: TRBJ2-1
cdr3_aa: CASSPRTGGKSPLHF; cdr3_length: 15; v_call: TRBV7-9; clone_size: .; j_call: TRBJ1-6
cdr3_aa: CASRKGTGGRIWGYTF; cdr3_length: 16; v_call: TRBV27; clone_size: .; j_call: TRBJ1-2
cdr3_aa: CASSPPGRPTEAFF; cdr3_length: 14; v_call: TRBV9; clone_size: .; j_call: TRBJ1-1
cdr3_aa: CASSLRRDTGELFF; cdr3_length: 14; v_call: TRBV7-7; clone_size: .; j_call: TRBJ2-2
cdr3_aa: CAISESGQLNTEAFF; cdr3_length: 15; v_call: TRBV10-3; clone_size: .; j_call: TRBJ1-1
cdr3_aa: CASGHGPRGEQYF; cdr3_length: 13; v_call: TRBV21-1; clone_size: .; j_call: TRBJ2-7
cdr3_aa: CSVERTSGRYNEQFF; cdr3_length: 15; v_call: TRBV29-1; clone_size: .; j_call: TRBJ2-1
cdr3_aa: CASSPIYNEKLFF; cdr3_length: 13; v_call: TRBV6-5; clone_size: .; j_call: TRBJ1-4
cdr3_aa: CASSLTRGEQYF; cdr3_length: 12; v_call: TRBV12-3/TRBV12-4; clone_size: .; j_call: TRBJ2-7
cdr3_aa: CAWSVGWTGELFF; cdr3_length: 13; v_call: TRBV30; clone_size: .; j_call: TRBJ2-2
cdr3_aa: CASRNRGPNTEAFF; cdr3_length: 14; v_call: TRBV21-1; clone_size: .; j_call: TRBJ1-1
cdr3_aa: CASSEVALAGAIEQFF; cdr3_length: 16; v_call: TRBV2; clone_size: once; j_call: TRBJ2-1
cdr3_aa: CASSLGPTGTQADGYTF; cdr3_length: 17; v_call: TRBV7-9; clone_size: .; j_call: TRBJ1-2
cdr3_aa: CATRRTGTGPYGYTF; cdr3_length: 15; v_call: TRBV10-3; clone_size: .; j_call: TRBJ1-2
cdr3_aa: CASSLELGPSPLHF; cdr3_length: 14; v_call: TRBV7-9; clone_size: .; j_call: TRBJ1-6
cdr3_aa: CASSIGENTEAFF; cdr3_length: 13; v_call: TRBV19; clone_size: .; j_call: TRBJ1-1
cdr3_aa: CASSLAGQNIQYF; cdr3_length: 13; v_call: TRBV7-9; clone_size: .; j_call: TRBJ2-4
cdr3_aa: CASRSGVTETQYF; cdr3_length: 13; v_call: TRBV2; clone_size: few; j_call: TRBJ2-5
cdr3_aa: CALRRGGGNTIYF; cdr3_length: 13; v_call: TRBV30; clone_size: .; j_call: TRBJ1-3
cdr3_aa: CASSPPGVSGANVLTF; cdr3_length: 16; v_call: TRBV5-1; clone_size: once; j_call: TRBJ2-6
cdr3_aa: CASGSGTDYEKLFF; cdr3_length: 14; v_call: TRBV25-1; clone_size: .; j_call: TRBJ1-4
cdr3_aa: CASSLRTQTYEQYF; cdr3_length: 14; v_call: TRBV7-2; clone_size: .; j_call: TRBJ2-7
cdr3_aa: CAWRDGPGNTEAFF; cdr3_length: 14; v_call: TRBV30; clone_size: .; j_call: TRBJ1-1
cdr3_aa: CASSDMGQGSNQPQHF; cdr3_length: 16; v_call: TRBV6-4; clone_size: .; j_call: TRBJ1-5
cdr3_aa: CASSQLPKTNNEQFF; cdr3_length: 15; v_call: TRBV18; clone_size: .; j_call: TRBJ2-1
cdr3_aa: CASSQELIAGFSTDTQYF; cdr3_length: 18; v_call: TRBV3-1/TRBV3-2; clone_size: .; j_call: TRBJ2-3
cdr3_aa: CASSPGGAMGQPQHF; cdr3_length: 15; v_call: TRBV18; clone_size: .; j_call: TRBJ1-5
cdr3_aa: CASSNQAGTQNTEAFF; cdr3_length: 16; v_call: TRBV4-1; clone_size: .; j_call: TRBJ1-1
cdr3_aa: CASSLVSGRPPYEQYF; cdr3_length: 16; v_call: TRBV7-2; clone_size: .; j_call: TRBJ2-7
cdr3_aa: CASSVVGRHTDTQYF; cdr3_length: 15; v_call: TRBV9; clone_size: .; j_call: TRBJ2-3
cdr3_aa: CASSLGDRVYEQYF; cdr3_length: 14; v_call: TRBV14; clone_size: .; j_call: TRBJ2-7
cdr3_aa: CSASYGFRHEQYF; cdr3_length: 13; v_call: TRBV20-1; clone_size: .; j_call: TRBJ2-7
cdr3_aa: CASSAQGQKNTEAFF; cdr3_length: 15; v_call: TRBV9; clone_size: .; j_call: TRBJ1-1
cdr3_aa: CSVVENSNQPQHF; cdr3_length: 13; v_call: TRBV29-1; clone_size: .; j_call: TRBJ1-5
cdr3_aa: CASSPTHDRAEAFF; cdr3_length: 14; v_call: TRBV7-3; clone_size: .; j_call: TRBJ1-1
cdr3_aa: CASSVRTGAGNTIYF; cdr3_length: 15; v_call: TRBV9; clone_size: .; j_call: TRBJ1-3
cdr3_aa: CASAVRDNYEQYF; cdr3_length: 13; v_call: TRBV5-1; clone_size: once; j_call: TRBJ2-7
cdr3_aa: CASSHNSYEQYF; cdr3_length: 12; v_call: TRBV5-4; clone_size: .; j_call: TRBJ2-7